This TCR beta chain was documented in a study of T-cell reconstitution after alpha-beta-depleted transplantation in children. The study, taken as a whole, reports: Expanded graft clones numbering several hundred reportedly gave rise to alpha-beta T cells about two months after transplant.

This clonotype came up many times. The antigen remains unidentified. Relative to the germline gene, one junction end is altered; a read error may explain this. Unique molecular identifiers were incorporated when the TCRbeta library was constructed. TCRdb reprocessed the PCR reads via MiXCR and lists one record per CDR3 protein. The repertoire holds roughly 790,000 distinct CDR3 sequences, with approximately 15% as singletons. The CDR3 runs to 13 residues. The germline CDR1 and CDR2 sequences are MGHRA and YSYEKL. This receptor was obtained from a male patient aged 10 to 17 who had a stem cell transplant for acute lymphoblastic leukemia, so the T cells may come from the graft donor. Specimen: PBMCs, mostly from graft donor cells, collected 360 days after TCRalphabeta/CD19-depleted stem cell transplant. The V and J genes are TRBV4-1 and TRBJ2-1, with D tentatively TRBD2 (5 bases). The CDR3 protein is CASSPLGDNEQVF. The CDR3 nucleotides are TGCGCCAGCAGCCCGCTCGGGGATAATGAGCAAGTCTTC.